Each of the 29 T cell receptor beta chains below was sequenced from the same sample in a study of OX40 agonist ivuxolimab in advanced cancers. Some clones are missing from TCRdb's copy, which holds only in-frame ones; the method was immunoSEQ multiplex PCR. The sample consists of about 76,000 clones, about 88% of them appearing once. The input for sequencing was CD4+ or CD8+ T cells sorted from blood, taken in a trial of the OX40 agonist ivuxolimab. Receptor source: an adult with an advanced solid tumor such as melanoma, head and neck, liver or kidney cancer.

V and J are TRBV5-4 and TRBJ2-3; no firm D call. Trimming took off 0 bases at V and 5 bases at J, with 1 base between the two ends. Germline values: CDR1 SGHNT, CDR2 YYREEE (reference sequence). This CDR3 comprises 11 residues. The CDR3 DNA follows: TGTGCCAGCAGCTTGGGAGATACGCAGTATTTT. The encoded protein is CASSLGDTQYF.

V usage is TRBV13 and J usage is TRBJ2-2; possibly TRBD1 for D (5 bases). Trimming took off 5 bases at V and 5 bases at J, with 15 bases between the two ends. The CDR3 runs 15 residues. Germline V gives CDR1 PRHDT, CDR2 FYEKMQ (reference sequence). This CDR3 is CASSQTGSRTGELFF. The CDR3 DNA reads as TGTGCCAGCAGCCAAACAGGCTCCAGGACCGGGGAGCTGTTTTTT.

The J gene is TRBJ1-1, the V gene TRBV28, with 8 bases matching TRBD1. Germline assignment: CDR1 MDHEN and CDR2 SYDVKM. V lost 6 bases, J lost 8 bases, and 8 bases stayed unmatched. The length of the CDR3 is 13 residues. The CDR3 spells CASSPGQVVEAFF. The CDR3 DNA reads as TGTGCCAGCAGCCCGGGACAGGTGGTAGAAGCTTTCTTT.

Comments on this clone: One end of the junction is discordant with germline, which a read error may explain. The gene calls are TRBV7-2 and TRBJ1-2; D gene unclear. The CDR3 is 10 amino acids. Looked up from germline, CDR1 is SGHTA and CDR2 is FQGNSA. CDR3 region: CASTWGKANF. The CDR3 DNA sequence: TGTGCCAGCACCTGGGGAAAGGCTAACTTC.

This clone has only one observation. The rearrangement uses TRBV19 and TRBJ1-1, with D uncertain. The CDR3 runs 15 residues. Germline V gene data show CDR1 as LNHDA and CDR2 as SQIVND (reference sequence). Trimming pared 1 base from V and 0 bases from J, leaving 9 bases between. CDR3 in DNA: TGTGCCAGTAGTATAGGAGGGAAAATGAACACTGAAGCTTTCTTT. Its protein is CASSIGGKMNTEAFF.

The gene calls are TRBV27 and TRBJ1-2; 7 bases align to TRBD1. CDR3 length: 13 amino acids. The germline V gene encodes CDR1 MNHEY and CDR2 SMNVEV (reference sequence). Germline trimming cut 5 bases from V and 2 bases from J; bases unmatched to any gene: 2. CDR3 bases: TGTGCCAGCAGTCGACAGGGCAACTATGGCTACACCTTC. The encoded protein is CASSRQGNYGYTF.

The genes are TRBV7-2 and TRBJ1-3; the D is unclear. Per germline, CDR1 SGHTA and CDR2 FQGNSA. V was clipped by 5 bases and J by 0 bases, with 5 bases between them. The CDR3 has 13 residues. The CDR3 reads CASSPSSGNTIYF. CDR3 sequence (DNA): TGTGCCAGCAGCCCAAGCTCTGGAAACACCATATATTTT.

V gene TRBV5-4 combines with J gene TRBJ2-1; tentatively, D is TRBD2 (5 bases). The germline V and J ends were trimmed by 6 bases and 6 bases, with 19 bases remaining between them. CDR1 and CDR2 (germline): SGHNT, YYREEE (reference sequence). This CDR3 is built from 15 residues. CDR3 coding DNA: TGTGCCAGCACCCTCACACTAGGCGGTCTCAATGAGCAGTTCTTC. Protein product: CASTLTLGGLNEQFF. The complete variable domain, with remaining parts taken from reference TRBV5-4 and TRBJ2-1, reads ETGVTQSPTHLIKTRGQQVTLRCSSQSGHNTVSWYQQALGQGPQFIFQYYREEENGRGNFPPRFSGLQFPNYSSELNVNALELDDSALYLCASTLTLGGLNEQFFGPGTRLTVL.

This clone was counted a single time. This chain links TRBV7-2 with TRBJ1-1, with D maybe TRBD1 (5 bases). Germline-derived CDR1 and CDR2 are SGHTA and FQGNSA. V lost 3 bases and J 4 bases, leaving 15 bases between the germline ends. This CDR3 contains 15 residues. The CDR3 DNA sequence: TGTGCCAGCAGCTTGCCCCCATCCGGGACCACTGAAGCTTTCTTT. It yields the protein CASSLPPSGTTEAFF.

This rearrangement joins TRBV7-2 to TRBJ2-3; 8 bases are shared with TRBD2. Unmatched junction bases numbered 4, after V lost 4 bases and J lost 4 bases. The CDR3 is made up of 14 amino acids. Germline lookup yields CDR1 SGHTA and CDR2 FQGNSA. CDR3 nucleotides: TGTGCCAGCAGCTCGCGAGCGGGGGCAGATACGCAGTATTTT. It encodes CASSSRAGADTQYF.

This CDR3 reads CASSASLGVSSGNTIYF. CDR3 bases: TGTGCCAGCAGCGCCTCCCTAGGGGTTAGCTCTGGAAACACCATATATTTT. This rearrangement joins TRBV7-2 to TRBJ1-3, with D maybe TRBD1 (5 bases). Deletions cut 5 bases from V and 0 bases from J, with 17 bases between. The CDR3 is made up of 17 amino acids. Looked up from germline, CDR1 is SGHTA and CDR2 is FQGNSA.

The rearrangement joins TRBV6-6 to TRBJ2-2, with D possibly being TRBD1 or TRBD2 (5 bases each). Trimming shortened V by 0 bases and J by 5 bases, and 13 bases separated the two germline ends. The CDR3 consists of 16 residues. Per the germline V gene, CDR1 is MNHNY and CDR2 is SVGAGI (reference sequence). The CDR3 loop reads CASSYSAQGGTGELFF. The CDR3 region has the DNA TGTGCCAGCAGTTACTCGGCCCAGGGCGGGACCGGGGAGCTGTTTTTT.

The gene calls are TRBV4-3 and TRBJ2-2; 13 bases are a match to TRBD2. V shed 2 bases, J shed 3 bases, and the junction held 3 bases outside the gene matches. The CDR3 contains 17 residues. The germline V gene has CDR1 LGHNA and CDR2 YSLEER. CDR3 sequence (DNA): TGCGCCAGCAGCCAACAACTAGCGGGGGGGCACACCGGGGAGCTGTTTTTT. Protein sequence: CASSQQLAGGHTGELFF.

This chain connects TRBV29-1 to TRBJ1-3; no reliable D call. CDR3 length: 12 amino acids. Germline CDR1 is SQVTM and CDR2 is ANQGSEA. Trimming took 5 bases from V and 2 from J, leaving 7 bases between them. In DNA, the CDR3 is TGCAGCGTTTCTGTGACTGGAAACACCATATATTTT. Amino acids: CSVSVTGNTIYF.

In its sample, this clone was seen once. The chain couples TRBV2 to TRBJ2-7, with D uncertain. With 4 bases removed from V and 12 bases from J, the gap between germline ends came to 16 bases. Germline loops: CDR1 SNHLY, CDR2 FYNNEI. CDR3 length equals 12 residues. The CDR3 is CASSVDRVYLYF. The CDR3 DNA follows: TGTGCCAGCAGTGTTGACCGTGTCTACTTGTACTTC.

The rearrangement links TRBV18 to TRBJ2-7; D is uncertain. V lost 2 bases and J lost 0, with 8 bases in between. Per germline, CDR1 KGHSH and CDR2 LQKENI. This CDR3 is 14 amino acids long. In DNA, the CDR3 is TGTGCCAGCTCACCAATGGAAAGCTCCTACGAGCAGTACGTC. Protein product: CASSPMESSYEQYV.

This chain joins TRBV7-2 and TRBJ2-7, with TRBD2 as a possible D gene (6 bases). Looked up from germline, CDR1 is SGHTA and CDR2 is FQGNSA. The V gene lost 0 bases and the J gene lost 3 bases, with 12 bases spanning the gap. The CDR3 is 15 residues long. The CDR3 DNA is TGTGCCAGCAGCTTAGCGCGCGGGGAGAACTACGAGCAGTACTTC. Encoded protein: CASSLARGENYEQYF.

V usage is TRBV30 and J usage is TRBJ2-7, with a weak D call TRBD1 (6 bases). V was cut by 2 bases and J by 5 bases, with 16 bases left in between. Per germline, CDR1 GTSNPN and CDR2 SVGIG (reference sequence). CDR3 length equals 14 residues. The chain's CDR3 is CAWSPGFRGNEQYF. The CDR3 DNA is TGTGCCTGGAGTCCGGGATTCAGGGGCAACGAGCAGTACTTC.

The CDR3 loop reads CASRGSSGGGQETQYF. The DNA for the CDR3 is TGTGCCAGCAGAGGGTCTAGCGGGGGTGGCCAAGAGACCCAGTACTTC. This chain links TRBV28 with TRBJ2-5; TRBD2 aligns across 10 bases. The length of the CDR3 is 16 residues. Germline CDR1 and CDR2: MDHEN and SYDVKM. With 6 bases clipped from V and 1 base from J, the junction kept 8 bases outside the gene matches.

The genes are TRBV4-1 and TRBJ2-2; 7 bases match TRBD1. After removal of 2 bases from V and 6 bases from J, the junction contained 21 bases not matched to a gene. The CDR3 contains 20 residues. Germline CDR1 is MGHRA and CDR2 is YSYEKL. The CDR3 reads CASSQTTLALGTVTPGELFF. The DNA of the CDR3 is TGCGCCAGCAGCCAAACCACGCTCGCCCTCGGGACAGTTACCCCCGGGGAGCTGTTTTTT.

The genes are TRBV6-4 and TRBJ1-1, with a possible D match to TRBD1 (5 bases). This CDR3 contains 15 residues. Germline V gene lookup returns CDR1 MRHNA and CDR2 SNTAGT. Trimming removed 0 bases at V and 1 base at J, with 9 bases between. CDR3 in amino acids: CASSDSGDPNTEAFF. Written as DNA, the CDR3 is TGTGCCAGCAGTGACTCAGGGGACCCGAACACTGAAGCTTTCTTT.

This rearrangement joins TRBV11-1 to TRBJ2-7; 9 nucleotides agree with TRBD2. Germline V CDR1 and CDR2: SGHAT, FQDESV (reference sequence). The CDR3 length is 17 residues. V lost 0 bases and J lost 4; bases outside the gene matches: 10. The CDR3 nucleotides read TGTGCCAGCAGCTTAGCGCGGTCTAGCGGGGCCGGATACGAGCAGTACTTC. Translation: CASSLARSSGAGYEQYF.

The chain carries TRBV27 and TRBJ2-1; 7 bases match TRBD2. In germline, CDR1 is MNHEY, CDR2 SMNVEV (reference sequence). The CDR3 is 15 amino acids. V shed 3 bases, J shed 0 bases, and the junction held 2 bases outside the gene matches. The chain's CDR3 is CASSLGGSSYNEQFF. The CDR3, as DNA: TGTGCCAGCAGTTTGGGCGGGAGCTCCTACAATGAGCAGTTCTTC.

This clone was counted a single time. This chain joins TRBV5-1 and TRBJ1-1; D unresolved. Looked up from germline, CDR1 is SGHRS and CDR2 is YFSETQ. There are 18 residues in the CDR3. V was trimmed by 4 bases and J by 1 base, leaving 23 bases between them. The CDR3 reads CASSRDQGKIHQNTEAFF. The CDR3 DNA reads TGCGCCAGCAGCCGTGATCAAGGGAAAATTCATCAGAACACTGAAGCTTTCTTT.

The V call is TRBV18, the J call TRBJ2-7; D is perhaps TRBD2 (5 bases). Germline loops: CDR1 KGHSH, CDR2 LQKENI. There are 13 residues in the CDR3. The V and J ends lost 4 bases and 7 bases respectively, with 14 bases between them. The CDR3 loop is CASSRSNEGEQYV. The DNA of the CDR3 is TGTGCCAGCTCACGATCGAACGAGGGAGAGCAGTACGTC.

The CDR3 DNA sequence: TGTGCCAGTACACAGGGGGCTGATGAAAAACTGTTTTTT. Amino acids: CASTQGADEKLFF. The V call is TRBV19, the J call TRBJ1-4, with TRBD1 identical over 9 bases. CDR3 length: 13 residues. Germline lookup yields CDR1 LNHDA and CDR2 SQIVND (reference sequence). J lost 6 bases, V lost 7 bases, and 3 bases had no gene match.

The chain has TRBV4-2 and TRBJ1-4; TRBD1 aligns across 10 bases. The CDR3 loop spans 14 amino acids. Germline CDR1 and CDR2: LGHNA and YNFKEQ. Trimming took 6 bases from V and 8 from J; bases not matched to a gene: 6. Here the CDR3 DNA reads TGTGCCAGCAGGTTCGGGACAGGGGACGAAAAACTGTTTTTT. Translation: CASRFGTGDEKLFF.

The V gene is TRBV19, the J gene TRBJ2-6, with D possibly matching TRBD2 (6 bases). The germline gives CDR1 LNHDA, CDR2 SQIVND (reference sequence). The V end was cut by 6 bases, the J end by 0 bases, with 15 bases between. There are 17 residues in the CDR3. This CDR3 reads CASRVRRGSSGANVLTF. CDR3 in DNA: TGTGCCAGTAGAGTTAGGAGGGGTAGCTCTGGGGCCAACGTCCTGACTTTC.

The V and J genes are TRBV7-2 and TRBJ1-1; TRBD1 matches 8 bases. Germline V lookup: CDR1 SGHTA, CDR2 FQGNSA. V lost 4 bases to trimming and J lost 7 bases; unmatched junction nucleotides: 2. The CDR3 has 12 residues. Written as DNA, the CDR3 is TGTGCCAGCAGCTGGGACAGGAATGAAGCTTTCTTT. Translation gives CASSWDRNEAFF.